This TCR beta chain was profiled in a study of esophageal squamous cell carcinoma under preoperative chemotherapy. At the level of the study: Both tumor-infiltrating lymphocytes and peripheral blood T cells had their TCR repertoires profiled. Study results and caveats: After treatment, tumor-infiltrating lymphocytes apparently came partly from blood T cells.

Time point reported: after preoperative PTX-NDP chemotherapy. TCRdb analysed the PCR reads with MiXCR anew, one entry per CDR3 protein. There are under 20,000 distinct CDR3 sequences in the sample; more than 45% occur only once, and around 27% lies in the top ten. The V gene's germline CDR1 is SEHNR and CDR2 FQNEAQ (reference sequence). The length of the CDR3 is 16 residues. J was trimmed by 6 bases and V by 1 base; bases with no gene match: 9. About this clonotype: Its antigen is undetermined.

This TCR derives from a human donor with esophageal squamous cell carcinoma. The donor label of this sample is uncertain. This rearrangement joins TRBV7-9 to TRBJ2-1; 7 bases line up with TRBD2. The sample was taken from a patient given preoperative chemotherapy. In nucleotides, the CDR3 is TGTGCCAGCAGCTTAGGATTTTGGGGGGAGGGCAATGAGCAGTTCTTC. This codes for CASSLGFWGEGNEQFF.